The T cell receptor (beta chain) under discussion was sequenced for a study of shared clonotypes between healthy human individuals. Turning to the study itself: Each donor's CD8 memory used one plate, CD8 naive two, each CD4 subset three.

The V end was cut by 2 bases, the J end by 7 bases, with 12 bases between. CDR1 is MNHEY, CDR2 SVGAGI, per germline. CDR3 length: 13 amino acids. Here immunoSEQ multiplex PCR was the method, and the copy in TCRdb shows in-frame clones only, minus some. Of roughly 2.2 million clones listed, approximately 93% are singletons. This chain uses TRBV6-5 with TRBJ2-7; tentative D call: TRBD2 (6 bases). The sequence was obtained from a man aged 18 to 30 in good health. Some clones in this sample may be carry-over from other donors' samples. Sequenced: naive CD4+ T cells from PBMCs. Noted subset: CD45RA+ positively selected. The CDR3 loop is CASSYGFAGEQYF. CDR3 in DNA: TGTGCCAGCAGTTACGGATTCGCGGGAGAGCAGTACTTC.